Below, 3 T cell receptor beta chains from the same sample are listed, as sequenced in a study of blood T cell repertoires in COVID-19. This table comes from immunoSEQ multiplex PCR, and its TCRdb copy is limited to in-frame clones, with some not included. Of 390,000 or so clones listed, around 86% are singletons. Sequenced: peripheral blood. These receptors all come from a woman in her twenties or thirties with active or convalescent COVID-19.

The V call is TRBV29-1, the J call TRBJ1-5; a weak D match, TRBD1 (5 bases). The CDR3 sequence is 13 residues long. V lost 7 bases, J lost 6 bases, and 16 bases lay in between. CDR1 and CDR2 from the germline V gene are SQVTM and ANQGSEA. This CDR3 is CSAVLQGGQPQHF. Here the CDR3 DNA reads TGCAGCGCCGTGCTGCAGGGCGGTCAGCCCCAGCATTTT.

The genes are TRBV2 and TRBJ1-6, with 9 bases aligning to TRBD1. The CDR3 runs to 16 residues. J lost 8 bases, V lost 6 bases, and 11 bases had no gene match. Germline V gives CDR1 SNHLY, CDR2 FYNNEI. CDR3 protein: CASSLQGARVDSPLHF. The CDR3 DNA follows: TGTGCCAGCAGCTTACAGGGGGCGAGGGTAGATTCACCCCTCCACTTT. Full variable domain (rest looked up from reference TRBV2 and TRBJ1-6): EPEVTQTPSHQVTQMGQEVILRCVPISNHLYFYWYRQILGQKVEFLVSFYNNEISEKSEIFDDQFSVERPDGSNFTLKIRSTKLEDSAMYFCASSLQGARVDSPLHFGNGTRLTVT.

V is TRBV13 and J is TRBJ1-1, with D hard to call. Germline CDR1 reads PRHDT; CDR2 reads FYEKMQ (reference sequence). The CDR3 sequence is 15 residues long. V lost 3 bases, J lost 0 bases, and 11 bases lay in between. For the CDR3, the DNA is TGTGCCAGCAGCTTTCGAGGCGAAATGAACACTGAAGCTTTCTTT. Translation gives CASSFRGEMNTEAFF. The whole variable domain, filled in from reference TRBV13 and TRBJ1-1, reads AAGVIQSPRHLIKEKRETATLKCYPIPRHDTVYWYQQGPGQDPQFLISFYEKMQSDKGSIPDRFSAQQFSDYHSELNMSSLELGDSALYFCASSFRGEMNTEAFFGQGTRLTVV.